This T cell receptor (beta chain) appears in the sequencing data of a study of monozygotic twins with inflammatory bowel disease. Each CDR3 protein gets one entry in TCRdb, which reprocessed the 5' RACE reads and gives no DNA. The sample includes around 200,000 distinct CDR3 sequences. The CDR3 spans 15 residues. CDR1 is MNHNS and CDR2 is SASEGT in the germline V gene. The sample consisted of blood. The origin of this receptor is a human donor with ulcerative colitis or Crohn's disease, or a healthy co-twin of an affected twin (not recorded which). The J gene is TRBJ2-3, the V gene TRBV6-1; TCRdb outputs TRBD2, but without DNA this stays unchecked. The CDR3 protein is CASSPSRAGGDTQYF.